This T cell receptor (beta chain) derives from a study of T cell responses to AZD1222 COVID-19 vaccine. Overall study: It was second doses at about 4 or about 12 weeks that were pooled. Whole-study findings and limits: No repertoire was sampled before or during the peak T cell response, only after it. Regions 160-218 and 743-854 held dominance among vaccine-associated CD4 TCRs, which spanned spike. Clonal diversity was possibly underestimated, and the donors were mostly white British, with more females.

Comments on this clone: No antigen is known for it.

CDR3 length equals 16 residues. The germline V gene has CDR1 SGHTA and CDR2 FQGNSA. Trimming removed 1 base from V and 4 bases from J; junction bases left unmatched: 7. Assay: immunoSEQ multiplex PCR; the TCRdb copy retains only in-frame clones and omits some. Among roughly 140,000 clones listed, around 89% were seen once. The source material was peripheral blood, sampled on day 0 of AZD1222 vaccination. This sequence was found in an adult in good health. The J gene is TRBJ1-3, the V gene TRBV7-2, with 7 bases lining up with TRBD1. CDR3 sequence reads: CASSLVSTGLGNTIYF. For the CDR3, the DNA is TGTGCCAGCAGCTTAGTTTCGACAGGGCTCGGAAACACCATATATTTT.